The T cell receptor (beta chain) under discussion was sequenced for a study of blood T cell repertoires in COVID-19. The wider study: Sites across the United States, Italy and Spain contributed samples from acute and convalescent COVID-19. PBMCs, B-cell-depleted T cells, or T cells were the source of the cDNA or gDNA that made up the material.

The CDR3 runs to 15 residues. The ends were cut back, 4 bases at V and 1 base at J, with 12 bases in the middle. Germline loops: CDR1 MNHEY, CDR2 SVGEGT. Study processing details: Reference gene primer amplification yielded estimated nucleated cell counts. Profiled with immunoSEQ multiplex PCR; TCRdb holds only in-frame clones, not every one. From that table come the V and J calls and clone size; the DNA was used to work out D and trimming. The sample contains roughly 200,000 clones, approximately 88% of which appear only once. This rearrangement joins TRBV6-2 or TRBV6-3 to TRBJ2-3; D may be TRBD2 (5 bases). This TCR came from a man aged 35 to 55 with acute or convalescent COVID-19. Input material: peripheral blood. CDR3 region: CASSSRQRRTDTQYF. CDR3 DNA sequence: TGTGCCAGCAGTTCCCGGCAGCGGCGCACAGATACGCAGTATTTT.